These 20 T cell receptor beta chains share one sample of origin, sequenced in a study of blood T cell repertoires in COVID-19. The assay was immunoSEQ multiplex PCR, and TCRdb's table has in-frame clones only and misses some. The sample shows about 270,000 clones, 70% to 90% of them seen only once. Sequenced input: PBMCs or T cells enriched from blood (not recorded which). These receptors all come from a woman aged 30 to 39 with acute COVID-19.

The J gene is TRBJ2-3, the V gene TRBV29-1; 10 bases align to TRBD1. This CDR3 contains 14 residues. CDR1 SQVTM and CDR2 ANQGSEA come from the germline V gene. The V segment lost 5 bases and the J segment 4 bases; nucleotides outside the gene matches: 6. The CDR3 DNA reads TGCAGCGTTCCGGGACAGGGGATCGCAGATACGCAGTATTTT. The encoded protein is CSVPGQGIADTQYF.

In its sample, this clone was seen once. V is TRBV10-3 and J is TRBJ1-1; 8 nucleotides match TRBD1. The CDR3 totals 16 residues. The germline gives CDR1 ENHRY, CDR2 SYGVKD. The V segment lost 1 base and the J segment 2 bases; nucleotides outside the gene matches: 6. CDR3 nucleotide sequence: TGTGCCATCAGTGAGTTGGACACAGGGGGTAACACTGAAGCTTTCTTT. This gives the protein CAISELDTGGNTEAFF.

On this clone itself: At the DNA level, this CDR3 is encoded by other sequences in the same sample as well. V is TRBV7-2 and J is TRBJ2-3; D remains unclear. The CDR3 sequence is 13 residues long. The V gene lost 3 bases and the J gene lost 0 bases, with 4 bases spanning the gap. In germline, CDR1 is SGHTA, CDR2 FQGNSA. DNA of the CDR3: TGTGCCAGCAGCTTGGGCAGCACAGATACGCAGTATTTT. Its protein is CASSLGSTDTQYF.

The chain carries TRBV13 and TRBJ2-1; 7 positions match TRBD1. CDR1 is PRHDT, CDR2 FYEKMQ, per germline (reference sequence). CDR3 length: 16 amino acids. J lost 8 bases, V lost 6 bases, and 16 bases had no gene match. The CDR3 region has the DNA TGTGCCAGCAGTCATACCGACAGGGCGCGCTGGGATGAGCAGTTCTTC. As protein: CASSHTDRARWDEQFF.

The J gene is TRBJ2-5, the V gene TRBV6-6; TRBD2 matches at 8 bases. V lost 2 bases, J lost 5 bases, and 4 bases stayed unmatched. Germline V CDR1 and CDR2: MNHNY, SVGAGI (reference sequence). The CDR3 runs 14 residues. CDR3 sequence reads: CASSYVTSEETQYF. The DNA of the CDR3 is TGTGCCAGCAGTTACGTGACTAGCGAGGAGACCCAGTACTTC.

V usage is TRBV6-5 and J usage is TRBJ2-7; possible D gene TRBD2, 6 bases. Germline assignment: CDR1 MNHEY and CDR2 SVGAGI. The CDR3 has 15 amino acids. Between the trimmed V and J ends, which lost 3 bases and 1 base, there was a span of 13 bases. CDR3 residues: CASSYSERASYEQYF. The CDR3 region has the DNA TGTGCCAGCAGTTATTCCGAGCGGGCTTCCTACGAGCAGTACTTC.

The chain employs TRBV25-1 and TRBJ2-1, with TRBD2 matching 7 bases. This CDR3 has 15 amino acids. Germline V gene data show CDR1 as MGHDK and CDR2 as SYGVNS. Trimming at V came to 2 bases and at J to 4 bases, leaving 5 bases not matched to a gene. DNA of the CDR3: TGTGCCAGCAGTGAACTCAGCGGGGAATACAATGAGCAGTTCTTC. Its protein is CASSELSGEYNEQFF.

The chain uses TRBV5-1 and TRBJ2-1; 13 positions agree with TRBD2. CDR1 is SGHRS, CDR2 YFSETQ, per germline. This CDR3 comprises 15 residues. V trimming: 4 bases; J trimming: 7 bases; junction bases outside the gene matches: 5. CDR3 protein: CASSRGLAGANEQFF. DNA for the CDR3: TGCGCCAGCAGCCGAGGACTAGCGGGAGCTAATGAGCAGTTCTTC.

The V call is TRBV9, the J call TRBJ2-1, with 8 bases that match TRBD2. Trimming took 1 base from V and 5 from J; bases not matched to a gene: 2. The CDR3 loop spans 14 amino acids. The V gene's germline CDR1 is SGDLS and CDR2 YYNGEE. Here the CDR3 DNA reads TGTGCCAGCAGCGTAAGCGGGAGAGACAATGAGCAGTTCTTC. Translation gives CASSVSGRDNEQFF.

The genes are TRBV4-1 and TRBJ2-4; D possibly corresponds to TRBD2 (6 bases). This CDR3 contains 14 residues. Trimming shortened V by 3 bases and J by 6 bases, and 12 bases separated the two germline ends. Germline lookup yields CDR1 MGHRA and CDR2 YSYEKL. CDR3 sequence reads: CASSQPLGGNIQYF. The CDR3 region has the DNA TGCGCCAGCAGCCAGCCACTCGGGGGAAACATTCAGTACTTC.

This clone was seen once. V and J are TRBV18 and TRBJ2-7, with D tentatively TRBD2 (6 bases). V dropped 2 bases and J dropped 3 bases, with 17 bases sitting between them. Germline CDR1 KGHSH, CDR2 LQKENI. This CDR3 has 16 residues. In DNA form, the CDR3 reads TGTGCCAGCTCACCAGGTCTAGCGACGCCCCACTACGAGCAGTACTTC. Translated: CASSPGLATPHYEQYF.

Details on this clone: At the DNA level, this CDR3 is encoded by other sequences in the same sample as well. The V and J genes are TRBV5-1 and TRBJ2-1; 7 nucleotides agree with TRBD2. The CDR3 is 15 residues long. Trimming at V came to 1 base and at J to 7 bases, leaving 8 bases not matched to a gene. The germline V gene encodes CDR1 SGHRS and CDR2 YFSETQ. Written as DNA, the CDR3 is TGCGCCAGCAGCTTGTTTACGGGAGGAGAAAATGAGCAGTTCTTC. This encodes CASSLFTGGENEQFF.

The chain couples TRBV11-2 to TRBJ2-1; 10 nucleotides line up with TRBD1. This CDR3 is 14 amino acids long. The germline V gene encodes CDR1 SGHAT and CDR2 FQNNGV. The V gene end was trimmed by 6 bases and the J gene end by 4 bases; junction bases not matched to a gene: 3. The CDR3 here is CASSRTGGYNEQFF. In nucleotides, the CDR3 is TGTGCCAGCAGTAGGACAGGGGGTTACAATGAGCAGTTCTTC. The whole variable domain, remainder taken from reference TRBV11-2 and TRBJ2-1, is EAGVAQSPRYKIIEKRQSVAFWCNPISGHATLYWYQQILGQGPKLLIQFQNNGVVDDSQLPKDRFSAERLKGVDSTLKIQPAKLEDSAVYLCASSRTGGYNEQFFGPGTRLTVL.

The genes are TRBV3-1 (or the pseudogene TRBV3-2) and TRBJ2-3; 8 nucleotides agree with TRBD2. V lost 0 bases, J lost 0 bases, and 8 bases stayed unmatched. Germline V gives CDR1 LGHDT, CDR2 YNNKEL (reference sequence). CDR3 length equals 18 residues. The CDR3 sequence is CASSQEFGGRPSTDTQYF. The CDR3 DNA reads TGTGCCAGCAGCCAAGAATTTGGCGGGAGGCCCAGCACAGATACGCAGTATTTT.

The chain links TRBV16 to TRBJ2-7, with TRBD1 matching 10 bases. This CDR3 spans 17 amino acids. CDR1 and CDR2 (germline): KGHSY, FQNENV. V trimming: 2 bases; J trimming: 1 base; junction bases outside the gene matches: 8. Here the CDR3 reads CASSQDSGTGASYEQYF. The CDR3, as DNA: TGTGCCAGCAGCCAAGACTCCGGGACAGGGGCTTCCTACGAGCAGTACTTC.

V gene TRBV16 combines with J gene TRBJ1-2, with TRBD1 matching 10 bases. The V and J ends lost 0 bases and 9 bases, in that order; junction bases with no gene match: 4. CDR1 KGHSY and CDR2 FQNENV come from the germline V gene. This CDR3 spans 14 amino acids. The CDR3 region is CASSQSGTGVSYTF. The CDR3, as DNA: TGTGCCAGCAGCCAATCTGGGACAGGGGTGAGCTACACCTTC. The full variable domain, completed using reference TRBV16 and TRBJ1-2, is GEEVAQTPKHLVRGEGQKAKLYCAPIKGHSYVFWYQQVLKNEFKFLISFQNENVFDETGMPKERFSAKCLPNSPCSLEIQATKLEDSAVYFCASSQSGTGVSYTFGSGTRLTVV.

This chain joins TRBV27 and TRBJ2-3, with 9 positions matching TRBD2. This CDR3 spans 14 amino acids. V trimming: 10 bases; J trimming: 4 bases; junction bases outside the gene matches: 9. Germline V gene sequence: CDR1 MNHEY, CDR2 SMNVEV (reference sequence). The DNA of the CDR3 is TGTGCCACCAGGCGGGCTAGCGGGGCAGATACGCAGTATTTT. Encoded protein: CATRRASGADTQYF.

This clone was seen a handful of times. V gene TRBV5-1 combines with J gene TRBJ1-4, with D maybe TRBD1 (6 bases). CDR3 size: 16 residues. Looked up from germline, CDR1 is SGHRS and CDR2 is YFSETQ. The ends were cut back, 5 bases at V and 4 bases at J, with 18 bases in the middle. CDR3 in DNA: TGCGCCAGCAGGCAGGGGCCACTCGGCAATAATGAAAAACTGTTTTTT. Its protein product is CASRQGPLGNNEKLFF.

The CDR3 sequence is CASSYGTSGRAVGYEQYF. CDR3 nucleotide sequence: TGTGCCAGCAGTTATGGGACTAGCGGGAGGGCCGTCGGTTACGAGCAGTACTTC. The chain is built from TRBV6-2 or TRBV6-3 and TRBJ2-7, with TRBD2 matching over 16 bases. Trimming at V came to 3 bases and at J to 4 bases, leaving 9 bases not matched to a gene. The V gene's germline CDR1 is MNHEY and CDR2 SVGEGT. This CDR3 comprises 18 residues.

V gene TRBV2 combines with J gene TRBJ2-1; unclear D gene. Germline CDR1 SNHLY, CDR2 FYNNEI. The CDR3 is made up of 19 amino acids. The V end lost 0 bases, the J end lost 2 bases, and 20 bases lay between the germline ends. CDR3 amino acids: CASSEAVWSRETAYNEQFF. The CDR3 DNA follows: TGTGCCAGCAGTGAAGCTGTGTGGAGCCGAGAAACCGCCTACAATGAGCAGTTCTTC.